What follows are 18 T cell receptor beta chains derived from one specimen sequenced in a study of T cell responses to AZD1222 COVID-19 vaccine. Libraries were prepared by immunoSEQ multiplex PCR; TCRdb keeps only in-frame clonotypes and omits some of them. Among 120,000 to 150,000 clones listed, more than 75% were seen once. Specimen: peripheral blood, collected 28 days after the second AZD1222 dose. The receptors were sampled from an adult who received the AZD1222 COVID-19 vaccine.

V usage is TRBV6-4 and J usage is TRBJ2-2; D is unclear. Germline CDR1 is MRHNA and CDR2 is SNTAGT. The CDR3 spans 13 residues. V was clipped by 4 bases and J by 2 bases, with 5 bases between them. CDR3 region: CASSGQNTGELFF. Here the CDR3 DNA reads TGTGCCAGCAGTGGACAAAACACCGGGGAGCTGTTTTTT.

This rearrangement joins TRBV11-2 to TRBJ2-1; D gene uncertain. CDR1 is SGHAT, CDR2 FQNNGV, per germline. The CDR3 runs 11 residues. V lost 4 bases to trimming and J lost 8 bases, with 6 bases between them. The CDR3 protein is CASSSKDEQFF. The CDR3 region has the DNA TGTGCCAGCAGCTCAAAGGATGAGCAGTTCTTC.

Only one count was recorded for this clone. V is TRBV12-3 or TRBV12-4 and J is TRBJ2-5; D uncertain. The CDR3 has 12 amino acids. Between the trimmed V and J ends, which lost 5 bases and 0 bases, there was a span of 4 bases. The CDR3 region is CASSLYQETQYF. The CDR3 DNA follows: TGTGCCAGCAGTCTGTACCAAGAGACCCAGTACTTC.

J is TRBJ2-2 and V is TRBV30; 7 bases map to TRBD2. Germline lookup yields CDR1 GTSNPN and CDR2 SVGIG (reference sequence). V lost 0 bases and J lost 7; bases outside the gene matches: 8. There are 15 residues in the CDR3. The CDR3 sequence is CAWSVRRGVGGELFF. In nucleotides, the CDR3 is TGTGCCTGGAGTGTACGTCGGGGGGTTGGCGGGGAGCTGTTTTTT.

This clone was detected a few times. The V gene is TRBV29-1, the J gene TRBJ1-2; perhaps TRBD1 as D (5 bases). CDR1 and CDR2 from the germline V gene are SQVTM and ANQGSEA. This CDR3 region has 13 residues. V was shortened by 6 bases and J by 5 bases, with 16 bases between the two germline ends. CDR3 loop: CSVKTGTDYGYTF. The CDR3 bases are TGCAGCGTCAAAACCGGGACGGATTATGGCTACACCTTC.

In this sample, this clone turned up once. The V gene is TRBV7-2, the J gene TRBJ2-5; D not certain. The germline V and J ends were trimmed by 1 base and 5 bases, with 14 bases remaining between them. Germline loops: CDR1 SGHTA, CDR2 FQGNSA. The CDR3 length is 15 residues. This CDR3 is CASSLEWDRWETQYF. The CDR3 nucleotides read TGTGCCAGCAGCTTAGAGTGGGATAGGTGGGAGACCCAGTACTTC.

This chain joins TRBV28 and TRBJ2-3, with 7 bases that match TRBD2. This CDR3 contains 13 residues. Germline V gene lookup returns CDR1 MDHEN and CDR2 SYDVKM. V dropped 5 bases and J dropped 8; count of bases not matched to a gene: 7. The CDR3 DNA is TGTGCCAGCAGTGGGAGCGGCGGGGGTACGCAGTATTTT. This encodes CASSGSGGGTQYF. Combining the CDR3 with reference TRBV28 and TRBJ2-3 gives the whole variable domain DVKVTQSSRYLVKRTGEKVFLECVQDMDHENMFWYRQDPGLGLRLIYFSYDVKMKEKGDIPEGYSVSREKKERFSLILESASTNQTSMYLCASSGSGGGTQYFGPGTRLTVL.

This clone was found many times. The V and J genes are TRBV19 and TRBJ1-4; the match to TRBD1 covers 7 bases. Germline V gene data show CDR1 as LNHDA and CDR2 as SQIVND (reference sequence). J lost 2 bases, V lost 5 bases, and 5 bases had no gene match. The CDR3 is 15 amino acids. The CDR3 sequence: CASSPQQGTNEKLFF. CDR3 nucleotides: TGTGCCAGTAGTCCTCAACAGGGGACTAATGAAAAACTGTTTTTT. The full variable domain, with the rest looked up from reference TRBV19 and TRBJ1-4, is DGGITQSPKYLFRKEGQNVTLSCEQNLNHDAMYWYRQDPGQGLRLIYYSQIVNDFQKGDIAEGYSVSREKKESFPLTVTSAQKNPTAFYLCASSPQQGTNEKLFFGSGTQLSVL.

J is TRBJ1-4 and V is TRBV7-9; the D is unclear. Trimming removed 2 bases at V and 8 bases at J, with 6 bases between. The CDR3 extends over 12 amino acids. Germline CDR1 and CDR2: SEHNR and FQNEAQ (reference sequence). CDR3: CASSLLREKLFF. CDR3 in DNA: TGTGCCAGCAGCTTACTCAGGGAAAAACTGTTTTTT.

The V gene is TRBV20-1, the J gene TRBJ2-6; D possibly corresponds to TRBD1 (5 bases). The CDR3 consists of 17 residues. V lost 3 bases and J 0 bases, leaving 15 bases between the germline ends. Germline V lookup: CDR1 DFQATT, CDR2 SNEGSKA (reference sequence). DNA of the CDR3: TGCAGTGCTAGTGGGGCGGACCGCCGCTCTGGGGCCAACGTCCTGACTTTC. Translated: CSASGADRRSGANVLTF.

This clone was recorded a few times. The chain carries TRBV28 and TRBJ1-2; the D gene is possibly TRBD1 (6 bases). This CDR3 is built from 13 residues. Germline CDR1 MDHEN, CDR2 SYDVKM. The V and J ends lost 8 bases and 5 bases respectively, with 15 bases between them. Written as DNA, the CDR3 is TGTGCCAGCCGCGGACAGCTGAGGTATGGCTACACCTTC. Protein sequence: CASRGQLRYGYTF.

CDR3 residues: CASSLQENTEAFF. The CDR3 coding sequence is TGTGCCAGCAGCTTACAAGAGAACACTGAAGCTTTCTTT. The rearrangement links TRBV7-2 to TRBJ1-1; D is undetermined. Germline assignment: CDR1 SGHTA and CDR2 FQGNSA. CDR3 length equals 13 residues. Between the trimmed V and J ends, which lost 2 bases and 1 base, there was a span of 5 bases. The whole variable domain, remainder taken from reference TRBV7-2 and TRBJ1-1, is GAGVSQSPSNKVTEKGKDVELRCDPISGHTALYWYRQSLGQGLEFLIYFQGNSAPDKSGLPSDRFSAERTGGSVSTLTIQRTQQEDSAVYLCASSLQENTEAFFGQGTRLTVV.

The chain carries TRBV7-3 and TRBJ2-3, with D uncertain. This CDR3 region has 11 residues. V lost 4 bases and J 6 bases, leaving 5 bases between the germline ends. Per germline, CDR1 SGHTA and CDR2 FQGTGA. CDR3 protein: CASSSQDTQYF. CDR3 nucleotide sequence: TGTGCCAGCAGCTCCCAGGATACGCAGTATTTT. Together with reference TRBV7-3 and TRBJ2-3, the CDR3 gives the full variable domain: GAGVSQTPSNKVTEKGKYVELRCDPISGHTALYWYRQSLGQGPEFLIYFQGTGAADDSGLPNDRFFAVRPEGSVSTLKIQRTERGDSAVYLCASSSQDTQYFGPGTRLTVL.

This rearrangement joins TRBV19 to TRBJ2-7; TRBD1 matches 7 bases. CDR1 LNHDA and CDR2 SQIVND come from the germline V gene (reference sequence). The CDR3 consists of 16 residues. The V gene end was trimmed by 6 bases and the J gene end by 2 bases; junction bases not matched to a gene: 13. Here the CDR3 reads CASSPRANRGAYEQYF. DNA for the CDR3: TGTGCCAGTAGCCCCAGGGCCAACAGGGGTGCCTACGAGCAGTACTTC.

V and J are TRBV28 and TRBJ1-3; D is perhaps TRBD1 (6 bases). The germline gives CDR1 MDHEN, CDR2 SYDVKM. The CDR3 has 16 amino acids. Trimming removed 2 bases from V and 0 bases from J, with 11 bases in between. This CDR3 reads CASSLVGGLSGNTIYF. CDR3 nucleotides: TGTGCCAGCAGTTTAGTAGGGGGGCTCTCTGGAAACACCATATATTTT.

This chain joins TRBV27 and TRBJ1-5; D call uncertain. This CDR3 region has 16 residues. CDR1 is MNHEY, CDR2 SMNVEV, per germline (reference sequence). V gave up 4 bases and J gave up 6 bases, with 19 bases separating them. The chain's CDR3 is CASSSGWAGRSQPQHF. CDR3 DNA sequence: TGTGCCAGCAGTTCCGGATGGGCAGGTCGGAGTCAGCCCCAGCATTTT.

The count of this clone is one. CDR3 sequence (DNA): TGTGCCAGCAGCTCTTACAGGGTTGACACTGAAGCTTTCTTT. Its protein is CASSSYRVDTEAFF. The chain carries TRBV7-2 and TRBJ1-1; D may be TRBD1 (6 bases). The CDR3 covers 14 residues. Trimming shortened V by 4 bases and J by 3 bases, and 12 bases separated the two germline ends. Looked up from germline, CDR1 is SGHTA and CDR2 is FQGNSA.

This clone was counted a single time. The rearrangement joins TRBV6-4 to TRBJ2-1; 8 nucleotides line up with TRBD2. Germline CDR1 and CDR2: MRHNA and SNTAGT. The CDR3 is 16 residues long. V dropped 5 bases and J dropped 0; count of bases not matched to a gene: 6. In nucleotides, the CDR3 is TGTGCCAGCAGTTTTGTAGCGGGGAGCTCCTACAATGAGCAGTTCTTC. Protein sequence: CASSFVAGSSYNEQFF.